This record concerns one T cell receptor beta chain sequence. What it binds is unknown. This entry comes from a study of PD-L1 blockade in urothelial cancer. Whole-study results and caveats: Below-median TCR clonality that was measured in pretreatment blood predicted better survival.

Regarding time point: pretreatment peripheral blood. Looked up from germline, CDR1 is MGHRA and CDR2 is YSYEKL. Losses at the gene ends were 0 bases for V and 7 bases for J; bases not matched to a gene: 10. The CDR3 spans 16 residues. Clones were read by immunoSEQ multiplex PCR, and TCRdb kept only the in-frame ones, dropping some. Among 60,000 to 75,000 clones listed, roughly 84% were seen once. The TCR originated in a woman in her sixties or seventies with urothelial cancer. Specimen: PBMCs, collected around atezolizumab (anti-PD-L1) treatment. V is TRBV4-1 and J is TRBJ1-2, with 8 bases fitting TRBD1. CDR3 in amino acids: CASSQEVGTGGSGYTF. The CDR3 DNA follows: TGCGCCAGCAGCCAAGAGGTGGGGACAGGAGGCTCTGGCTACACCTTC.